The 27 T cell receptor beta chains reported below all come from one sample, sequenced in a study of CD8+CD57+ T cells in acquired aplastic anemia (dated by TCRdb to the late 2010s). Patients chosen for sequencing had shown expansion of CD8+CD57+ cells by flow cytometry. Sequencing was carried out with an Illumina HiSeq 2000. TCR beta VDJ combination and CDR3 sequence profiling used genomic DNA as the template. The public reads were reanalyzed by TCRdb: fastp trimming at Q25, MiXCR alignment, in-frame beta chains only. Rows matching on CDR3 protein sequence are summarized as one entry with the most common DNA and genes. The sample records just over 450,000 distinct CDR3 sequences, more than 25% of which are singletons. Of the sample, less than 1% falls within the top ten clones. The source material was sorted CD4+, CD8+, or CD8+CD57+ T cells (not recorded which) from PBMCs. These receptors were obtained from a human donor with aplastic anemia.

This chain uses TRBV12-3 or TRBV12-4 with TRBJ1-5; TRBD1 matches 8 bases. CDR3 length: 15 amino acids. V was pared by 2 bases and J by 5 bases, with 5 bases of the junction left unmatched. CDR3 in amino acids: CASSLQGAHHQPQHF. The CDR3 DNA sequence: TGTGCCAGCAGTTTACAGGGGGCGCATCATCAGCCCCAGCATTTT.

This clonotype has a handful of counts. The rearrangement uses TRBV11-2 and TRBJ2-1; 13 nucleotides align to TRBD2. With V trimmed by 4 bases and J by 7 bases, 10 bases remained unmatched. Germline loops: CDR1 SGHAT, CDR2 FQNNGV. The CDR3 loop spans 17 amino acids. In nucleotides, the CDR3 is TGTGCCAGCAGCTCGAAGACAACTAGCGGGGGGGAAAATGAGCAGTTCTTC. Protein sequence: CASSSKTTSGGENEQFF.

The sample holds one count of this clonotype. A single base separates this from a much larger clone, so it may be a read error. The V and J genes are TRBV2 and TRBJ1-2, with D uncertain. Trimming stripped 6 bases from V and 6 bases from J, with 17 bases between. Germline lookup yields CDR1 SNHLY and CDR2 FYNNEI. The CDR3 is made up of 14 amino acids. CDR3 in DNA: TGTGCCAGCAGCTTATTCGGGGTCCCAGATGGCTACACCTTC. Its protein is CASSLFGVPDGYTF.

The chain is built from TRBV7-9 and TRBJ1-1; 7 bases map to TRBD1. Trimming removed 8 bases from V and 7 bases from J; junction bases left unmatched: 4. CDR1 SEHNR and CDR2 FQNEAQ come from the germline V gene (reference sequence). This CDR3 contains 11 residues. CDR3 residues: CASGGQREAFF. The CDR3 nucleotides are TGTGCCAGCGGGGGACAGCGTGAAGCTTTCTTT.

V is TRBV19 and J is TRBJ1-2; D not resolved. V was trimmed by 5 bases and J by 0 bases, leaving 13 bases between them. Germline loops: CDR1 LNHDA, CDR2 SQIVND (reference sequence). The length of the CDR3 is 15 residues. CDR3 DNA: TGTGCCAGTAGTCAAAGGTCGCGGACTAACTATGGCTACACCTTC. It is translated as CASSQRSRTNYGYTF.

Details on this clonotype: A clone one base away is much larger, so this may be a read error. Likely a read error: the CDR3 ends without its conserved phenylalanine or tryptophan. The DNA is omitted, as the CDR3 cannot be located on it reliably, and the CDR3 follows TCRdb's listing. CDR3 residues: CASSQVGTVGVL. The V call is TRBV4-3, the J call TRBJ1-1; TRBD1 is the table's D call, not checked against the DNA. The CDR3 has 12 residues if both end residues are counted. The V gene's germline CDR1 is LGHNA and CDR2 YSLEER.

V is TRBV24-1 and J is TRBJ2-1, with TRBD1 identical over 9 bases. Germline values: CDR1 KGHDR, CDR2 SFDVKD. The length of the CDR3 is 17 residues. With V trimmed by 1 base and J by 9 bases, 12 bases remained unmatched. The CDR3 region is CATSDLSQDRGEVEQFF. The CDR3 DNA sequence: TGTGCCACCAGTGATTTATCCCAGGACAGGGGTGAGGTTGAGCAGTTCTTC.

The genes are TRBV20-1 and TRBJ1-2; 10 bases line up with TRBD1. The CDR3 contains 15 residues. Germline CDR1 DFQATT, CDR2 SNEGSKA (reference sequence). Germline trimming cut 6 bases from V and 6 bases from J; bases unmatched to any gene: 13. CDR3 sequence reads: CSAPGTGALADGYTF. The DNA for the CDR3 is TGCAGTGCCCCTGGGACAGGGGCCCTTGCGGATGGCTACACCTTC.

The V gene is TRBV19, the J gene TRBJ2-5; 10 bases are a match to TRBD2. The CDR3 is 17 amino acids. The germline gives CDR1 LNHDA, CDR2 SQIVND (reference sequence). V was pared by 9 bases and J by 4 bases, with 17 bases of the junction left unmatched. The DNA of the CDR3 is TGTGCCAGCAAAGGCCCTCGGAGCGGGGGGGCCCGAGAGACCCAGTACTTC. As protein: CASKGPRSGGARETQYF.

Of note for this clonotype: Being one base from a much bigger clone, this may be a read error. The chain uses TRBV5-1 and TRBJ1-3, with TRBD1 identical over 7 bases. This CDR3 is built from 13 residues. Germline CDR1 and CDR2: SGHRS and YFSETQ. Here the CDR3 DNA reads TGCGCCAGCAGCTTGACAGGGGCGGACACCATGTATTTT. The encoded protein is CASSLTGADTMYF.

The CDR3 DNA reads TGCAGTGCCTCTGGACAGGGGGCCAGGGCTTTTGGAGCAGGCCAGTACTTC. Protein product: CSASGQGARAFGAGQYF. V usage is TRBV20-1 and J usage is TRBJ2-5; 11 positions agree with TRBD1. Germline V lookup: CDR1 DFQATT, CDR2 SNEGSKA (reference sequence). The CDR3 sequence is 17 residues long. After removal of 6 bases from V and 10 bases from J, the junction contained 22 bases not matched to a gene.

Concerning this clonotype: This clone may be a read error of a much larger clone one base away. The rearrangement links TRBV15 to TRBJ2-7; a weak D match, TRBD1 (5 bases). Trimming cost V 4 bases and J 5 bases, with 9 bases left between them. CDR1 and CDR2 (germline): LNHNV, YYDKDF (reference sequence). The CDR3 sequence is 12 residues long. The CDR3 loop reads CATSKGWDEQYF. The CDR3 DNA reads as TGTGCCACCAGCAAGGGGTGGGACGAGCAGTACTTC.

The genes are TRBV24-1 and TRBJ2-5; D call uncertain. CDR1 and CDR2 from the germline V gene are KGHDR and SFDVKD. CDR3 length: 14 amino acids. Trimming removed 3 bases from V and 2 bases from J, with 9 bases in between. The chain's CDR3 is CATSDVVGQETQYF. CDR3 DNA: TGTGCCACCAGTGATGTGGTGGGGCAAGAGACCCAGTACTTC.

This clonotype was seen repeatedly, ten times or more. This chain links TRBV7-9 with TRBJ1-6, with D possibly TRBD1 on 5 matching bases. CDR1 and CDR2 (germline): SEHNR, FQNEAQ (reference sequence). The V gene lost 1 base and the J gene lost 6 bases, with 13 bases spanning the gap. The CDR3 spans 16 residues. The CDR3 nucleotides are TGTGCCAGCAGCTTAGTGGGCGGGGGAGGTAATTCACCCCTCCACTTT. Amino acid sequence: CASSLVGGGGNSPLHF. Complete variable domain (other parts from reference TRBV7-9 and TRBJ1-6): DTGVSQNPRHKITKRGQNVTFRCDPISEHNRLYWYRQTLGQGPEFLTYFQNEAQLEKSRLLSDRFSAERPKGSFSTLEIQRTEQGDSAMYLCASSLVGGGGNSPLHFGNGTRLTVT.

In regard to this clonotype: The junction and the germline gene differ at one end; a read error may be behind it. The J gene is TRBJ1-1, the V gene TRBV20-1, with D tentatively TRBD1 (6 bases). This CDR3 is built from 14 residues. Germline V gene data show CDR1 as DFQATT and CDR2 as SNEGSKA (reference sequence). The CDR3 sequence is CSARRGRGNTEASF. In nucleotides, the CDR3 is TGCAGTGCTAGGCGGGGGCGCGGGAACACTGAAGCTTCCTTT.

This clonotype was seen ten or more times. The chain links TRBV5-6 to TRBJ1-1; TRBD1 aligns across 9 bases. The CDR3 is made up of 15 amino acids. Germline loops: CDR1 SGHDT, CDR2 YYEEEE. The trim removed 4 bases at V and 4 bases at J, leaving 8 bases unmatched. DNA for the CDR3: TGTGCCAGCAGCCTCCCGACAGGGGGACGCACTGAAGCTTTCTTT. Its protein is CASSLPTGGRTEAFF.

The chain employs TRBV19 and TRBJ2-1; TRBD1 matches at 7 bases. This CDR3 region has 15 residues. Germline lookup yields CDR1 LNHDA and CDR2 SQIVND (reference sequence). Trimming removed 1 base from V and 8 bases from J; junction bases left unmatched: 8. The CDR3 bases are TGTGCCAGTAGTATAGGAAGGGGGCCTCTGGATGAGCAGTTCTTC. Its protein is CASSIGRGPLDEQFF.

The chain joins TRBV11-1 to TRBJ2-5; 9 positions match TRBD1. This CDR3 is built from 15 residues. V shed 8 bases and J 5 bases; nucleotides not matched to a gene: 12. The V gene's germline CDR1 is SGHAT and CDR2 FQDESV (reference sequence). In nucleotides, the CDR3 is TGTGCCAGCGCGCCAACAGGGGGCAGGGGGGAGACCCAGTACTTC. The encoded protein is CASAPTGGRGETQYF. Full variable domain (missing parts from reference TRBV11-1 and TRBJ2-5): EAEVAQSPRYKITEKSQAVAFWCDPISGHATLYWYRQILGQGPELLVQFQDESVVDDSQLPKDRFSAERLKGVDSTLKIQPAELGDSAMYLCASAPTGGRGETQYFGPGTRLLVL.

There are a few counts of this clonotype. V gene TRBV3-1 combines with J gene TRBJ1-2, with TRBD1 as a possible D gene (5 bases). Between the trimmed V and J ends, which lost 3 bases and 6 bases, there was a span of 11 bases. The V gene's germline CDR1 is LGHDT and CDR2 YNNKEL (reference sequence). The CDR3 totals 13 residues. CDR3 sequence reads: CASSHRQLDGYTF. In DNA, the CDR3 is TGTGCCAGCAGCCACCGACAGCTCGATGGCTACACCTTC.

The J gene is TRBJ1-1, the V gene TRBV7-3; D is uncertain. The CDR3 loop spans 13 amino acids. Germline V gene sequence: CDR1 SGHTA, CDR2 FQGTGA. V was shortened by 7 bases and J by 5 bases, with 14 bases between the two germline ends. The CDR3 DNA reads TGTGCCAGCATCCCAAGGATAGGAACTGAAGCTTTCTTT. This codes for CASIPRIGTEAFF.

This clonotype was found many times. This rearrangement joins TRBV2 to TRBJ2-3; D unclear. V lost 4 bases, J lost 5 bases, and 7 bases lay in between. The CDR3 loop spans 12 amino acids. CDR1 is SNHLY and CDR2 is FYNNEI in the germline V gene. The chain's CDR3 is CASSALIDTQYF. The CDR3 DNA reads as TGTGCCAGCAGTGCACTTATAGATACGCAGTATTTT.

V and J are TRBV15 and TRBJ2-6; D ambiguous. Germline lookup yields CDR1 LNHNV and CDR2 YYDKDF (reference sequence). Between the trimmed V and J ends, which lost 0 bases and 4 bases, there was a span of 10 bases. This CDR3 comprises 16 residues. CDR3 residues: CATSRDRDLGANVLTF. In DNA, the CDR3 is TGTGCCACCAGCAGAGATAGGGATCTGGGGGCCAACGTCCTGACTTTC.

The chain has TRBV20-1 and TRBJ2-3; TRBD2 matches 7 bases. CDR3 size: 14 residues. Germline V CDR1 and CDR2: DFQATT, SNEGSKA (reference sequence). Losses at the gene ends were 0 bases for V and 8 bases for J; bases not matched to a gene: 8. As DNA, the CDR3 is TGCAGTGCTAGAGACCTCGGGACTACGGGTACGCAGTATTTT. Translating gives CSARDLGTTGTQYF.

This clonotype showed up many times. The V and J genes are TRBV2 and TRBJ2-1; 8 bases fit TRBD2. Germline lookup yields CDR1 SNHLY and CDR2 FYNNEI. After removal of 4 bases from V and 7 bases from J, the junction contained 9 bases not matched to a gene. This CDR3 spans 15 amino acids. Here the CDR3 DNA reads TGTGCCAGCAGTGTACGGGGGGGCCTTCGAAATGAGCAGTTCTTC. Its protein is CASSVRGGLRNEQFF.

This clonotype appeared many times. This rearrangement joins TRBV15 to TRBJ2-7, with D tentatively TRBD2 (6 bases). Per germline, CDR1 LNHNV and CDR2 YYDKDF (reference sequence). The CDR3 extends over 15 amino acids. V lost 5 bases and J lost 0, with 14 bases in between. The CDR3 protein is CATSGRVGLSYEQYF. The CDR3, as DNA: TGTGCCACCAGCGGTCGGGTGGGACTCTCCTACGAGCAGTACTTC.

V is TRBV15 and J is TRBJ2-3; D not certain. The CDR3 contains 15 residues. CDR1 is LNHNV and CDR2 is YYDKDF in the germline V gene (reference sequence). V lost 4 bases and J lost 1, with 12 bases in between. CDR3 bases: TGTGCCACCAGCAACCTGAGCCCGGGCACAGATACGCAGTATTTT. Protein: CATSNLSPGTDTQYF.

The CDR3 loop is CASSYSGPRASTDTQYF. The CDR3 nucleotides read TGTGCCAGCAGTTACTCGGGCCCCAGGGCTAGCACAGATACGCAGTATTTT. The chain is built from TRBV6-2 or TRBV6-3 and TRBJ2-3; D might be TRBD1 (5 bases). Trimming removed 0 bases from V and 0 bases from J, with 13 bases in between. The germline V gene encodes CDR1 MNHEY and CDR2 SVGEGT. CDR3 size: 17 residues.